This record concerns one T cell receptor (beta chain) sequence. The antigen remains unidentified. PCR involved 60 Vbeta and 13 Jbeta primers. Method: immunoSEQ multiplex PCR; TCRdb's copy keeps in-frame clones and lacks some. The sample yields 170,000 or so clones, just under 85% seen once. This entry is derived from a study of cytomegalovirus exposure and HLA in healthy donors. Between the trimmed V and J ends, which lost 0 bases and 2 bases, there was a span of 5 bases. The V gene's germline CDR1 is SNHLY and CDR2 FYNNEI. The CDR3 is 13 residues long. General study results and limits: Donor immune exposure was known only as CMV serostatus.

The origin of this receptor is a girl under 18 in good health and CMV-seropositive. The rearrangement joins TRBV2 to TRBJ2-7; the D is unclear. The sample comprised PBMCs. The CDR3 sequence: CASSEAQTYEQYF. The CDR3 DNA reads TGTGCCAGCAGTGAAGCTCAAACCTACGAGCAGTACTTC.